These T cell receptor beta chains were read from a single sample in a study of blood T cell repertoires in COVID-19. Sequencing was performed with immunoSEQ multiplex PCR; in TCRdb, only in-frame clones are kept and a portion is missing. Here the sample spans approximately 250,000 clones, 65% to 90% being singletons. The specimen was peripheral blood. The source of these receptors is a man aged 40-49 years who had recovered from COVID-19. Both conserved end residues are part of each CDR3. The D gene is left open where the match is weak. Clone size is shown for a subset of rows, as once, few, many or a class of expanded clone.

d_gene: TRBD1; abundance: few; j_gene: TRBJ1-5; v_gene: TRBV18; CDR3aa: CASSPGQGGNQPQHF; CDR3nt: TGTGCCAGCTCTCCTGGACAGGGAGGCAATCAGCCCCAGCATTTT
d_gene: -; abundance: few; j_gene: TRBJ1-6; v_gene: TRBV5-1; CDR3aa: CASSLRASLGDSPLHF; CDR3nt: TGCGCCAGCAGCTTGAGAGCCAGCCTAGGGGATTCACCCCTCCACTTT
d_gene: TRBD2; abundance: -; j_gene: TRBJ2-7; v_gene: TRBV6-5; CDR3aa: CASSLAGGYEQYF; CDR3nt: TGTGCCAGCAGCCTAGCGGGAGGTTACGAGCAGTACTTC
d_gene: -; abundance: -; j_gene: TRBJ2-1; v_gene: TRBV5-6; CDR3aa: CASSLGRAYNEQFF; CDR3nt: TGTGCCAGCAGCTTGGGGAGAGCCTACAATGAGCAGTTCTTC
d_gene: -; abundance: -; j_gene: TRBJ1-2; v_gene: TRBV6-5; CDR3aa: CASTPGVRGGYTF; CDR3nt: TGTGCCAGCACTCCCGGTGTAAGGGGTGGCTACACCTTC
d_gene: -; abundance: many; j_gene: TRBJ2-2; v_gene: TRBV10-3; CDR3aa: CAIRTGSGELFF; CDR3nt: TGTGCCATCAGGACAGGCTCCGGGGAGCTGTTTTTT
d_gene: TRBD1; abundance: once; j_gene: TRBJ2-5; v_gene: TRBV20-1; CDR3aa: CSASIGGLETQYF; CDR3nt: TGCAGTGCTAGTATAGGGGGCCTAGAGACCCAGTACTTC
d_gene: -; abundance: -; j_gene: TRBJ1-1; v_gene: TRBV6-5; CDR3aa: CASSDRMNTEAFF; CDR3nt: TGTGCCAGCTCCGACAGAATGAACACTGAAGCTTTCTTT
d_gene: -; abundance: -; j_gene: TRBJ1-4; v_gene: TRBV30; CDR3aa: CAWSVAGTVNEKLFF; CDR3nt: TGTGCCTGGAGTGTAGCTGGCACAGTTAATGAAAAACTGTTTTTT
d_gene: TRBD1; abundance: -; j_gene: TRBJ1-1; v_gene: TRBV5-4; CDR3aa: CASSFNRGDTEAFF; CDR3nt: TGTGCCAGCAGCTTTAACAGGGGGGACACTGAAGCTTTCTTT
d_gene: TRBD2; abundance: few; j_gene: TRBJ2-2; v_gene: TRBV6-4; CDR3aa: CASRTSDTGELFF; CDR3nt: TGTGCCAGCAGGACTAGCGACACCGGGGAGCTGTTTTTT
d_gene: TRBD2; abundance: -; j_gene: TRBJ2-3; v_gene: TRBV3-1/TRBV3-2; CDR3aa: CASSQDPGLADPGTDTQYF; CDR3nt: TGTGCCAGCAGCCAAGACCCGGGACTAGCGGATCCGGGCACAGATACGCAGTATTTT
d_gene: -; abundance: -; j_gene: TRBJ2-5; v_gene: TRBV7-2; CDR3aa: CASSPSSETQYF; CDR3nt: TGTGCCAGCAGCCCCAGTTCTGAGACCCAGTACTTC
d_gene: TRBD1; abundance: -; j_gene: TRBJ2-5; v_gene: TRBV5-6; CDR3aa: CASSYDREETQYF; CDR3nt: TGTGCCAGCAGTTACGACAGGGAAGAGACCCAGTACTTC
d_gene: TRBD1; abundance: -; j_gene: TRBJ2-6; v_gene: TRBV5-6; CDR3aa: CASSFTGAGANVLTF; CDR3nt: TGTGCCAGCAGTTTCACAGGGGCTGGGGCCAACGTCCTGACTTTC
d_gene: -; abundance: few; j_gene: TRBJ1-3; v_gene: TRBV4-1; CDR3aa: CASSQPGMRNTIYF; CDR3nt: TGCGCCAGCAGCCAGCCAGGGATGAGAAACACCATATATTTT
d_gene: -; abundance: once; j_gene: TRBJ2-5; v_gene: TRBV12-3/TRBV12-4; CDR3aa: CASRRRGQETQYF; CDR3nt: TGTGCCAGCAGACGTAGGGGACAAGAGACCCAGTACTTC
d_gene: TRBD1; abundance: -; j_gene: TRBJ1-1; v_gene: TRBV7-9; CDR3aa: CASSSFWDREAFF; CDR3nt: TGTGCCAGCAGCTCATTCTGGGACAGGGAAGCTTTCTTT
d_gene: -; abundance: -; j_gene: TRBJ1-3; v_gene: TRBV30; CDR3aa: CAWRSIGQLGNTIYF; CDR3nt: TGTGCCTGGAGATCTATCGGACAGCTTGGAAACACCATATATTTT
d_gene: -; abundance: -; j_gene: TRBJ1-2; v_gene: TRBV5-4; CDR3aa: CASSLSPDYGYTF; CDR3nt: TGTGCCAGCAGCTTGTCCCCAGACTATGGCTACACCTTC
d_gene: -; abundance: -; j_gene: TRBJ1-2; v_gene: TRBV25-1; CDR3aa: CASSDFYGYTF; CDR3nt: TGTGCCAGCAGTGACTTCTATGGCTACACCTTC
d_gene: -; abundance: -; j_gene: TRBJ1-1; v_gene: TRBV30; CDR3aa: CAWGDIAEAFF; CDR3nt: TGTGCCTGGGGCGACATCGCTGAAGCTTTCTTT
d_gene: -; abundance: -; j_gene: TRBJ2-7; v_gene: TRBV6-5; CDR3aa: CASSREHSYEQYF; CDR3nt: TGTGCCAGCTCTCGTGAGCATTCCTACGAGCAGTACTTC
d_gene: -; abundance: -; j_gene: TRBJ1-1; v_gene: TRBV27; CDR3aa: CASSFTVNTEAFF; CDR3nt: TGTGCCAGCAGTTTCACAGTGAACACTGAAGCTTTCTTT
d_gene: -; abundance: -; j_gene: TRBJ1-2; v_gene: TRBV2; CDR3aa: CASSLLQGTNYGYTF; CDR3nt: TGTGCCAGCAGCCTACTACAGGGAACTAACTATGGCTACACCTTC
d_gene: -; abundance: few; j_gene: TRBJ2-3; v_gene: TRBV6-6; CDR3aa: CASSYLPQGRTDTQYF; CDR3nt: TGTGCCAGCAGTTACTTACCTCAGGGGCGCACAGATACGCAGTATTTT
d_gene: TRBD1; abundance: -; j_gene: TRBJ1-2; v_gene: TRBV27; CDR3aa: CASSASTGELNYGYTF; CDR3nt: TGTGCCAGCAGTGCCTCAACAGGGGAGCTTAACTATGGCTACACCTTC
d_gene: TRBD2; abundance: -; j_gene: TRBJ2-1; v_gene: TRBV14; CDR3aa: CASSQTLTSGRRDEQFF; CDR3nt: TGTGCCAGCAGCCAAACCTTGACTAGCGGGAGACGCGATGAGCAGTTCTTC
d_gene: -; abundance: -; j_gene: TRBJ1-2; v_gene: TRBV19; CDR3aa: CASNPSANYGYTF; CDR3nt: TGTGCCAGTAATCCGTCAGCTAACTATGGCTACACCTTC
d_gene: -; abundance: -; j_gene: TRBJ1-1; v_gene: TRBV29-1; CDR3aa: CSVEFGRGAFF; CDR3nt: TGCAGCGTTGAGTTCGGGAGAGGAGCTTTCTTT
d_gene: -; abundance: -; j_gene: TRBJ2-7; v_gene: TRBV7-9; CDR3aa: CASSLSRASWSSYEQYF; CDR3nt: TGTGCCAGCAGCTTATCCCGCGCTAGCTGGAGCTCCTACGAGCAGTACTTC
d_gene: -; abundance: once; j_gene: TRBJ2-7; v_gene: TRBV21-1; CDR3aa: CASSKGANYEQYF; CDR3nt: TGTGCCAGCAGCAAAGGGGCTAACTACGAGCAGTACTTC
d_gene: TRBD1; abundance: -; j_gene: TRBJ1-5; v_gene: TRBV10-3; CDR3aa: CATRTGLNSNQPQHF; CDR3nt: TGTGCCACTCGGACAGGTCTGAATAGCAATCAGCCCCAGCATTTT
d_gene: -; abundance: few; j_gene: TRBJ1-2; v_gene: TRBV7-2; CDR3aa: CASSLGGIYGYTF; CDR3nt: TGTGCCAGCAGCTTGGGGGGGATCTATGGCTACACCTTC
d_gene: TRBD2; abundance: -; j_gene: TRBJ2-7; v_gene: TRBV5-6; CDR3aa: CASSISGEVYEQYF; CDR3nt: TGTGCCAGCAGCATTAGCGGGGAAGTCTACGAGCAGTACTTC
d_gene: -; abundance: many; j_gene: TRBJ2-3; v_gene: TRBV9; CDR3aa: CASSATSVGTDTQYF; CDR3nt: TGTGCCAGCAGCGCCACCAGCGTCGGCACAGATACGCAGTATTTT
d_gene: -; abundance: -; j_gene: TRBJ2-6; v_gene: TRBV5-1; CDR3aa: CASSPTVSGANVLTF; CDR3nt: TGCGCCAGCAGCCCGACAGTCTCTGGGGCCAACGTCCTGACTTTC
d_gene: -; abundance: -; j_gene: TRBJ2-6; v_gene: TRBV5-1; CDR3aa: CASSADGVGGSGANVLTF; CDR3nt: TGCGCCAGCAGCGCCGACGGGGTCGGGGGCTCTGGGGCCAACGTCCTGACTTTC
d_gene: -; abundance: -; j_gene: TRBJ2-2; v_gene: TRBV5-6; CDR3aa: CASRIREAGELFF; CDR3nt: TGTGCCAGCCGGATTCGAGAGGCCGGGGAGCTGTTTTTT
d_gene: -; abundance: -; j_gene: TRBJ2-7; v_gene: TRBV5-5; CDR3aa: CASSLAVGGEQYF; CDR3nt: TGTGCCAGCAGCTTGGCGGTTGGGGGGGAGCAGTACTTC
d_gene: -; abundance: -; j_gene: TRBJ2-7; v_gene: TRBV9; CDR3aa: CASSVGQSYYEQYF; CDR3nt: TGTGCCAGCAGCGTAGGACAGAGCTACTACGAGCAGTACTTC
d_gene: TRBD1; abundance: -; j_gene: TRBJ1-4; v_gene: TRBV27; CDR3aa: CASTGGSNEKLFF; CDR3nt: TGTGCCAGCACAGGGGGGTCCAATGAAAAACTGTTTTTT
d_gene: TRBD2; abundance: -; j_gene: TRBJ2-1; v_gene: TRBV5-1; CDR3aa: CASSKGLAGDLNEQFF; CDR3nt: TGCGCCAGCAGTAAAGGACTAGCGGGAGACTTAAATGAGCAGTTCTTC
d_gene: -; abundance: -; j_gene: TRBJ1-2; v_gene: TRBV7-8; CDR3aa: CASSLGAGYGYTF; CDR3nt: TGTGCCAGCAGCTTAGGGGCAGGGTATGGCTACACCTTC
d_gene: -; abundance: -; j_gene: TRBJ1-2; v_gene: TRBV6-5; CDR3aa: CASSYLKTGAYYGYTF; CDR3nt: TGTGCCAGCAGTTACCTGAAGACAGGAGCCTACTATGGCTACACCTTC